The 30 T cell receptor beta chains given below trace back to one sample, sequenced in a study of blood T cell repertoires in COVID-19. Sequenced by immunoSEQ multiplex PCR; TCRdb stores in-frame clones only, minus some. The table includes about 240,000 clones, roughly 87% detected once. Sequencing used peripheral blood. Receptors were obtained from a man in his fifties or sixties who had recovered from COVID-19.

This chain connects TRBV28 to TRBJ1-5; no definite D call. Germline CDR1 MDHEN, CDR2 SYDVKM. The CDR3 spans 15 residues. The germline V and J ends were trimmed by 6 bases and 5 bases, with 17 bases remaining between them. CDR3 residues: CASRPGGTAHQPQHF. In nucleotides, the CDR3 is TGTGCCAGCAGGCCAGGAGGAACAGCTCATCAGCCCCAGCATTTT.

J is TRBJ1-1 and V is TRBV6-5; TRBD1 agrees at 8 bases. This CDR3 comprises 13 residues. Germline V gene sequence: CDR1 MNHEY, CDR2 SVGAGI. V lost 7 bases to trimming and J lost 8 bases; unmatched junction nucleotides: 9. The CDR3 loop is CASTRGQGTEAFF. CDR3 nucleotide sequence: TGTGCCAGCACCCGAGGACAGGGAACAGAAGCTTTCTTT.

The V gene is TRBV5-1, the J gene TRBJ2-1; possibly TRBD2 for D (5 bases). This CDR3 spans 15 amino acids. Trimming removed 1 base at V and 2 bases at J, with 10 bases between. Per germline, CDR1 SGHRS and CDR2 YFSETQ. CDR3 sequence reads: CASSLRDRPYNEQFF. In DNA, the CDR3 is TGCGCCAGCAGCTTGCGGGATAGGCCCTACAATGAGCAGTTCTTC. The full variable domain, its missing parts supplied by reference TRBV5-1 and TRBJ2-1, is KAGVTQTPRYLIKTRGQQVTLSCSPISGHRSVSWYQQTPGQGLQFLFEYFSETQRNKGNFPGRFSGRQFSNSRSEMNVSTLELGDSALYLCASSLRDRPYNEQFFGPGTRLTVL.

This clone came up once. The chain couples TRBV7-9 to TRBJ1-1, with a possible D match to TRBD1 (5 bases). The germline CDR1 and CDR2 sequences are SEHNR and FQNEAQ (reference sequence). This CDR3 region has 14 residues. V was trimmed by 5 bases and J by 8 bases, leaving 18 bases between them. The CDR3 DNA reads as TGTGCCAGCAGCGTTTCGGCCCCCGGGGGAGAAGCTTTCTTT. Translated, it gives CASSVSAPGGEAFF.

The sample holds a few counts of this clone. The chain joins TRBV5-1 to TRBJ1-1; possible D gene TRBD1, 6 bases. With 2 bases removed from V and 4 bases from J, the gap between germline ends came to 15 bases. There are 15 residues in the CDR3. Germline V gene lookup returns CDR1 SGHRS and CDR2 YFSETQ. The DNA of the CDR3 is TGCGCCAGCAGCTTCAGTCCGCAAGGGGGCACTGAAGCTTTCTTT. Translated, it gives CASSFSPQGGTEAFF.

This chain joins TRBV7-7 and TRBJ2-3, with D possibly TRBD2 on 6 matching bases. The V gene lost 1 base and the J gene lost 6 bases, with 11 bases spanning the gap. The germline V gene encodes CDR1 SSHAT and CDR2 FNYEAQ (reference sequence). This CDR3 spans 14 amino acids. Here the CDR3 DNA reads TGTGCCAGCAGCTTAGAGAGCGGGCGGGATACGCAGTATTTT. It specifies CASSLESGRDTQYF.

The V gene is TRBV2, the J gene TRBJ2-2, with TRBD1 matching over 8 bases. Per the germline V gene, CDR1 is SNHLY and CDR2 is FYNNEI. The V and J ends lost 1 base and 2 bases, in that order; junction bases with no gene match: 3. There are 16 residues in the CDR3. The DNA for the CDR3 is TGTGCCAGCAGTGAAGGGTCAGGGGGCAACACCGGGGAGCTGTTTTTT. Its protein is CASSEGSGGNTGELFF.

The rearrangement links TRBV5-1 to TRBJ1-4; D uncertain. CDR3 length: 15 amino acids. Trimming pared 0 bases from V and 3 bases from J, leaving 9 bases between. Germline-derived CDR1 and CDR2 are SGHRS and YFSETQ. The CDR3 DNA reads TGCGCCAGCAGCTTGGTTTGGAGTTCTAATGAAAAACTGTTTTTT. Its translation: CASSLVWSSNEKLFF.

This chain connects TRBV6-6 to TRBJ1-3; maybe TRBD1 (6 bases). This CDR3 is built from 15 residues. CDR1 is MNHNY and CDR2 is SVGAGI in the germline V gene (reference sequence). The V gene lost 2 bases and the J gene lost 2 bases, with 10 bases spanning the gap. The CDR3 region is CASSYPGQTGNTIYF. The CDR3 DNA is TGTGCCAGCAGTTACCCAGGACAGACTGGAAACACCATATATTTT.

CDR3 residues: CATSDQGKYGYTF. The CDR3 DNA is TGTGCCACCAGTGATCAGGGGAAGTATGGCTACACCTTC. V usage is TRBV24-1 and J usage is TRBJ1-2, with D possibly matching TRBD1 (6 bases). Germline loops: CDR1 KGHDR, CDR2 SFDVKD. V dropped 3 bases and J dropped 5 bases, with 9 bases sitting between them. The CDR3 spans 13 residues.

V gene TRBV29-1 combines with J gene TRBJ1-1; D is possibly TRBD1 (5 bases). The germline CDR1 and CDR2 sequences are SQVTM and ANQGSEA. V gave up 4 bases and J gave up 9 bases, with 15 bases separating them. This CDR3 has 12 residues. The CDR3 loop reads CSVAVLTDKAFF. The CDR3 DNA reads TGCAGCGTTGCCGTCCTGACAGACAAAGCTTTCTTT.

This chain joins TRBV25-1 and TRBJ2-3; D is uncertain. CDR1 MGHDK and CDR2 SYGVNS come from the germline V gene. V lost 2 bases and J lost 6, with 12 bases in between. This CDR3 comprises 14 residues. CDR3 amino acids: CASSELLSTDTQYF. In DNA, the CDR3 is TGTGCCAGCAGTGAACTACTTTCTACGGATACGCAGTATTTT.

This clone was counted only a few times. The rearrangement links TRBV5-6 to TRBJ1-2; a weak D match, TRBD1 (6 bases). Trimming pared 4 bases from V and 7 bases from J, leaving 14 bases between. The CDR3 contains 13 residues. Germline V CDR1 and CDR2: SGHDT, YYEEEE. The CDR3 region is CASSPGRRGGYTF. The CDR3 nucleotides are TGTGCCAGCAGCCCAGGCCGCAGGGGTGGCTACACCTTC.

The V call is TRBV2, the J call TRBJ2-1; maybe TRBD2 (6 bases). The germline V and J ends were trimmed by 6 bases and 10 bases, with 16 bases remaining between them. CDR1 SNHLY and CDR2 FYNNEI come from the germline V gene. CDR3 length: 13 amino acids. The CDR3 DNA sequence: TGTGCCAGCAGCAGACTAGACGTTGGCGAGCAGTTCTTC. It yields the protein CASSRLDVGEQFF.

The gene calls are TRBV19 and TRBJ2-1; D ambiguous. Between the trimmed V and J ends, which lost 4 bases and 8 bases, there was a span of 9 bases. In germline, CDR1 is LNHDA, CDR2 SQIVND (reference sequence). This CDR3 comprises 12 residues. The CDR3 nucleotides are TGTGCCAGTAGTAGAGGTGGTCATGAGCAGTTCTTC. This codes for CASSRGGHEQFF.

CDR3 bases: TGTGCCAGTAGTATAGACAGGGGATCGTCCAATGAGCAGTTCTTC. It translates to CASSIDRGSSNEQFF. This rearrangement joins TRBV19 to TRBJ2-1; possibly TRBD1 for D (6 bases). CDR1 and CDR2 (germline): LNHDA, SQIVND (reference sequence). V lost 0 bases and J 6 bases, leaving 12 bases between the germline ends. This CDR3 spans 15 amino acids.

The CDR3 here is CASSFGRRGYNEQFF. The DNA of the CDR3 is TGTGCCAGCAGCTTTGGTCGGCGGGGGTACAATGAGCAGTTCTTC. This chain joins TRBV5-8 and TRBJ2-1, with 7 nucleotides matching TRBD2. Germline trimming cut 2 bases from V and 4 bases from J; bases unmatched to any gene: 6. The CDR3 consists of 15 residues. The germline V gene encodes CDR1 SGHTS and CDR2 YDEGEE.

The chain joins TRBV6-5 to TRBJ2-3, with TRBD1 matching over 7 bases. CDR1 and CDR2 from the germline V gene are MNHEY and SVGAGI. Trimming removed 2 bases from V and 1 base from J; junction bases left unmatched: 3. This CDR3 has 15 amino acids. CDR3 amino acids: CASSYAGTGTDTQYF. CDR3 bases: TGTGCCAGCAGTTACGCCGGGACAGGCACAGATACGCAGTATTTT.

The V call is TRBV11-2, the J call TRBJ2-7; D remains ambiguous. The CDR3 length is 15 residues. V was pared by 4 bases and J by 2 bases, with 15 bases between. Germline lookup yields CDR1 SGHAT and CDR2 FQNNGV. The DNA for the CDR3 is TGTGCCAGCAGCTCCTCCACTCTTTCTCCCTACGAGCAGTACTTC. Translating it yields CASSSSTLSPYEQYF.

The chain has TRBV6-5 and TRBJ1-2; 7 bases fit TRBD1. The V segment lost 6 bases and the J segment 7 bases; nucleotides outside the gene matches: 8. This CDR3 comprises 13 residues. CDR1 is MNHEY and CDR2 is SVGAGI in the germline V gene. The CDR3 region has the DNA TGTGCCAGCAGGTCGAGGGCAGGGGGTGGCTACACCTTC. This codes for CASRSRAGGGYTF.

The chain employs TRBV29-1 and TRBJ2-3, with 7 positions matching TRBD2. The CDR3 covers 12 residues. Germline V gene lookup returns CDR1 SQVTM and CDR2 ANQGSEA. Trimming took 0 bases from V and 8 from J; bases not matched to a gene: 2. CDR3 residues: CSVEEWEGTQYF. CDR3 coding DNA: TGCAGCGTTGAAGAGTGGGAGGGTACGCAGTATTTT.

There are many counts of this clone. The chain recombines TRBV11-2 with TRBJ1-2; D possibly corresponds to TRBD1 (6 bases). The CDR3 consists of 13 residues. The V and J ends lost 5 bases and 4 bases respectively, with 11 bases between them. The germline V gene encodes CDR1 SGHAT and CDR2 FQNNGV. The CDR3 DNA is TGTGCCAGCAGCCCGGACAGCCTCTATGGCTACACCTTC. Amino acid sequence: CASSPDSLYGYTF.

V and J are TRBV5-4 and TRBJ2-7; no definite D call. The germline gives CDR1 SGHNT, CDR2 YYREEE (reference sequence). There are 13 residues in the CDR3. The V end lost 3 bases, the J end lost 2 bases, and 9 bases lay between the germline ends. The CDR3, as DNA: TGTGCCAGCAGCTCATCTACCACCTACGAGCAGTACTTC. It yields the protein CASSSSTTYEQYF. Full variable domain (rest looked up from reference TRBV5-4 and TRBJ2-7): ETGVTQSPTHLIKTRGQQVTLRCSSQSGHNTVSWYQQALGQGPQFIFQYYREEENGRGNFPPRFSGLQFPNYSSELNVNALELDDSALYLCASSSSTTYEQYFGPGTRLTVT.

The CDR3 loop is CASSLANYRGGREQFF. The CDR3 coding sequence is TGTGCCAGCAGCTTAGCTAACTACAGGGGAGGACGTGAGCAGTTCTTC. The chain recombines TRBV7-9 with TRBJ2-1; TRBD1 is a possible D gene (7 bases). CDR1 and CDR2 from the germline V gene are SEHNR and FQNEAQ (reference sequence). CDR3 length equals 16 residues. With 0 bases removed from V and 9 bases from J, the gap between germline ends came to 18 bases.

The chain carries TRBV13 and TRBJ1-1; 9 bases are a match to TRBD1. This CDR3 comprises 17 residues. CDR1 and CDR2 from the germline V gene are PRHDT and FYEKMQ (reference sequence). V was pared by 5 bases and J by 5 bases, with 15 bases of the junction left unmatched. The CDR3 here is CASSHGTGGGGGTEAFF. CDR3 DNA sequence: TGTGCCAGCAGCCACGGAACAGGGGGCGGGGGAGGTACTGAAGCTTTCTTT.

This clone was recorded only once. The chain carries TRBV9 and TRBJ2-5, with 8 positions matching TRBD2. Per the germline V gene, CDR1 is SGDLS and CDR2 is YYNGEE. V trimming: 0 bases; J trimming: 1 base; junction bases outside the gene matches: 8. The CDR3 sequence is 17 residues long. CDR3 sequence (DNA): TGTGCCAGCAGCGTAGGAAGGGCGGGGGGTGGCCAAGAGACCCAGTACTTC. Residues: CASSVGRAGGGQETQYF.

The table lists this clone with a few counts. The chain couples TRBV27 to TRBJ1-1, with D possibly matching TRBD1 (6 bases). V was clipped by 2 bases and J by 1 base, with 8 bases between them. This CDR3 is built from 14 residues. Germline assignment: CDR1 MNHEY and CDR2 SMNVEV (reference sequence). The CDR3 nucleotides are TGTGCCAGCAGTTTACGCAGGGGGAACACTGAAGCTTTCTTT. Its protein is CASSLRRGNTEAFF.

CDR3 nucleotide sequence: TGCGCCAGCAGTCGGACCAGACAGGGGATGGCCTATGGCTACACCTTC. It is translated as CASSRTRQGMAYGYTF. The V call is TRBV5-1, the J call TRBJ1-2, with 8 bases lining up with TRBD1. The germline V gene encodes CDR1 SGHRS and CDR2 YFSETQ. The V segment lost 5 bases and the J segment 4 bases; nucleotides outside the gene matches: 13. The CDR3 totals 16 residues.

This clone was seen once. The chain is built from TRBV4-1 and TRBJ1-5, with no clear D. Germline V gene lookup returns CDR1 MGHRA and CDR2 YSYEKL. CDR3 length: 15 residues. The V and J ends lost 1 base and 6 bases respectively, with 13 bases between them. The CDR3 coding sequence is TGCGCCAGCAGCCAAGTTGCTGACCGGGGTCAGCCCCAGCATTTT. Its translation is CASSQVADRGQPQHF.

V and J are TRBV5-6 and TRBJ2-1; perhaps TRBD2 as D (6 bases). The CDR3 is 18 amino acids. The V end lost 0 bases, the J end lost 2 bases, and 18 bases lay between the germline ends. Looked up from germline, CDR1 is SGHDT and CDR2 is YYEEEE. The CDR3 sequence: CASSLAPLRGGTYNEQFF. CDR3 sequence (DNA): TGTGCCAGCAGCTTGGCCCCGCTGAGGGGAGGTACCTACAATGAGCAGTTCTTC.